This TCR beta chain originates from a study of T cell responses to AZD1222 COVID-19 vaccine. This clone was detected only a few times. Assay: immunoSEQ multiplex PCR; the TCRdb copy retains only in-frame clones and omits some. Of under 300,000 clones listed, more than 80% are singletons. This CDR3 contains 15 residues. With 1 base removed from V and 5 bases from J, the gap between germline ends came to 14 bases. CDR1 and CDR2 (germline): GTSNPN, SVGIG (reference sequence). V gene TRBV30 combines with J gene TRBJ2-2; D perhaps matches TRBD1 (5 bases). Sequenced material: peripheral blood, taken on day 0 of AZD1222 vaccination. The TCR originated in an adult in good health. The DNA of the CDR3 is TGTGCCTGGAGTGCCCCGGGCAGGGAAACCGGGGAGCTGTTTTTT. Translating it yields CAWSAPGRETGELFF.